The clone carrying this T cell receptor beta chain was seen many times. Its cognate antigen is unknown. The sample belongs to a study of T cells in Graves' hyperthyroidism and ophthalmopathy. Overall study results and limits: Blood also showed most of the thyroid clonotypes that were expanded above 0.001. Ophthalmopathy and stable hyperthyroidism were separated by a 13 V-J model.

J gave up 6 bases and V 6 bases, and 8 bases lay outside the gene matches. CDR3 length: 14 residues. From germline, CDR1 is SNHLY and CDR2 FYNNEI. TCR beta CDR3 regions were amplified from RNA transcripts. Initially, a first-round RT-PCR of the TCR CDR3 employed the HTBI primer set. TCRdb fed the multiplex PCR reads into MiXCR, producing one record per CDR3 protein. The sample shows a few hundred thousand distinct CDR3 sequences, 14% of them seen only once. V usage is TRBV2 and J usage is TRBJ2-3; 8 positions agree with TRBD2. The sequence was obtained from a woman in her 40s with Graves' hyperthyroidism. Input material: blood. Here the CDR3 DNA reads TGTGCCAGCAGCCTTTTCAGCGGGAGTGATACGCAGTATTTT. Translating it yields CASSLFSGSDTQYF.